This passage covers 18 T cell receptor beta chains from one sample sequenced in a study of quantifying T cell responses using KT2 cells. In the study overall: Reverse transcription used primers in the TCR alpha and beta constant regions.

A single-stranded UMI oligo with SP2 sequence was ligated to cDNA 3' ends. An equimolar mix of RC1.1 and RC1.2 primed the beta chain across TRBC1 and TRBC2. In TCRdb, the UMI-ligation and nested PCR reads were re-called with MiXCR into one record per CDR3 protein. The table includes 40,000 to 50,000 distinct CDR3 sequences, more than 15% detected once. The sequenced material came from PBMCs spiked with cells of the T cell clone KT2. The receptors were gathered from a human donor.

As to this clonotype: Because the CDR3 is missing its conserved closing phenylalanine or tryptophan, this is likely a read error. This sequence joins TRBV30 and TRBJ1-1; D is perhaps TRBD1 (5 bases). The CDR3 runs 12 residues. Germline values: CDR1 GTSNPN, CDR2 SVGIG (reference sequence). Trimming left V 0 bases short and J 3 bases short, with 5 bases between. The CDR3 here is CAWSVGDTEAFV. The CDR3 nucleotides read TGTGCCTGGAGTGTAGGGGACACTGAAGCTTTCGTT.

This clonotype was observed a few times. The CDR3 sequence: CAPGNGNQPQHF. The CDR3 coding sequence is TGTGCCCCAGGGAATGGCAATCAGCCCCAGCATTTT. This chain joins TRBV27 and TRBJ1-5, with D tentatively TRBD1 (5 bases). Germline V lookup: CDR1 MNHEY, CDR2 SMNVEV (reference sequence). This CDR3 has 12 amino acids. Deletions cut 11 bases from V and 2 bases from J, with 10 bases between.

This clonotype was found a few times. V and J are TRBV6-4 and TRBJ1-5; D uncertain. The CDR3 covers 17 residues. Trimming removed 0 bases from V and 0 bases from J, with 12 bases in between. CDR1 and CDR2 (germline): MRHNA, SNTAGT. This CDR3 reads CASSDSYPRYSNQPQHF. In nucleotides, the CDR3 is TGTGCCAGCAGTGACTCATACCCCCGTTATAGCAATCAGCCCCAGCATTTT.

This clonotype came up a few times. The chain joins TRBV4-1 to TRBJ2-5; 7 bases align to TRBD2. The trim removed 3 bases at V and 2 bases at J, leaving 6 bases unmatched. The CDR3 contains 15 residues. CDR1 MGHRA and CDR2 YSYEKL come from the germline V gene. CDR3 coding DNA: TGCGCCAGCAGCCAGATACTTAGCGGGCAAGAGACCCAGTACTTC. Translated: CASSQILSGQETQYF.

The J gene is TRBJ2-7, the V gene TRBV15, with TRBD2 matching over 15 bases. This CDR3 region has 16 residues. Germline assignment: CDR1 LNHNV and CDR2 YYDKDF (reference sequence). V was clipped by 1 base and J by 4 bases; unmatched bases: 2. Here the CDR3 reads CATSRAGLAGGYEQYF. CDR3 nucleotides: TGTGCCACCAGCAGAGCAGGACTAGCGGGAGGGTACGAGCAGTACTTC.

This rearrangement joins TRBV29-1 to TRBJ2-1; the D gene could be TRBD1 or TRBD2 (5 bases each). Germline V gene lookup returns CDR1 SQVTM and CDR2 ANQGSEA. Trimming took 4 bases from V and 2 from J, leaving 9 bases between them. The CDR3 covers 13 residues. The CDR3 sequence is CSVGGSAYNEQFF. CDR3 nucleotide sequence: TGCAGCGTTGGGGGGAGCGCCTACAATGAGCAGTTCTTC.

This clonotype has only a few counts. This rearrangement joins TRBV6-2 or TRBV6-3 to TRBJ2-2, with D maybe TRBD1 (5 bases). V lost 6 bases to trimming and J lost 4 bases, with 15 bases between them. This CDR3 is built from 15 residues. CDR1 and CDR2 (germline): MNHEY, SVGEGT. The CDR3 reads CASRRQGAFTGELFF. The CDR3 region has the DNA TGTGCCAGCAGACGTCAAGGGGCCTTCACCGGGGAGCTGTTTTTT.

The sample holds many counts of this clonotype. The chain recombines TRBV7-8 with TRBJ2-1; the D call may be TRBD1 or TRBD2 (6 bases each). From germline, CDR1 is SGHVS and CDR2 FQNEAQ. The CDR3 extends over 17 amino acids. V was pared by 8 bases and J by 0 bases, with 20 bases between. The CDR3 sequence is CASRARLGGYSYNEQFF. In DNA form, the CDR3 reads TGTGCCAGCCGGGCCCGGCTGGGGGGCTACTCCTACAATGAGCAGTTCTTC.

The rearrangement links TRBV6-2 or TRBV6-3 to TRBJ2-3, with unresolved D. Trimming took 5 bases from V and 6 from J, leaving 6 bases between them. CDR1 is MNHEY and CDR2 is SVGEGT in the germline V gene. This CDR3 comprises 11 residues. The CDR3 region is CASSRPDTQYF. The CDR3 nucleotides are TGTGCCAGCAGTCGCCCCGATACGCAGTATTTT.

Ten or more counts support this clonotype. The chain recombines TRBV18 with TRBJ2-1; 8 positions agree with TRBD1. The CDR3 extends over 15 amino acids. Trimming took 6 bases from V and 4 from J; bases not matched to a gene: 8. The germline CDR1 and CDR2 sequences are KGHSH and LQKENI. The CDR3 DNA follows: TGTGCCAGCTCGCCCGGGACAGGAATTTACAATGAGCAGTTCTTC. It is translated as CASSPGTGIYNEQFF.

Here the CDR3 reads CASSLVELAVNTGELFF. CDR3 sequence (DNA): TGTGCCAGCAGCTTAGTGGAACTAGCGGTGAACACCGGGGAGCTGTTTTTT. The rearrangement links TRBV7-9 to TRBJ2-2; 8 bases align to TRBD2. Germline trimming cut 1 base from V and 1 base from J; bases unmatched to any gene: 5. CDR1 and CDR2 from the germline V gene are SEHNR and FQNEAQ (reference sequence). This CDR3 has 17 residues.

The chain is built from TRBV11-2 and TRBJ1-3, with 9 bases fitting TRBD1. V gave up 6 bases and J gave up 5 bases; unmatched junction bases: 8. Germline V gene sequence: CDR1 SGHAT, CDR2 FQNNGV. The CDR3 has 15 residues. The CDR3 DNA is TGTGCCAGCAGGCAAACCGGGACAGGGAGAAACACCATATATTTT. This sequence encodes CASRQTGTGRNTIYF.

This clonotype was detected only a few times. This chain uses TRBV7-2 with TRBJ2-3; 7 nucleotides match TRBD2. The CDR3 contains 12 residues. Trimming cost V 5 bases and J 14 bases; bases outside gene matches: 10. Germline V gene data show CDR1 as SGHTA and CDR2 as FQGNSA. CDR3 amino acids: CASSPERGDRYF. In nucleotides, the CDR3 is TGTGCCAGCAGCCCAGAGCGGGGTGACCGGTATTTT.

There are a few counts of this clonotype. This chain joins TRBV5-1 and TRBJ1-5; D gene ambiguous. Trimming took off 0 bases at V and 3 bases at J, with 10 bases between the two ends. This CDR3 has 15 residues. CDR1 is SGHRS, CDR2 YFSETQ, per germline. CDR3 residues: CASSLGLGFNQPQHF. The CDR3 DNA reads as TGCGCCAGCAGCTTGGGGCTCGGCTTCAATCAGCCCCAGCATTTT.

In this sample, this clonotype turned up many times. The chain links TRBV5-1 to TRBJ2-6; D is possibly TRBD2 (6 bases). The CDR3 totals 15 residues. V dropped 7 bases and J dropped 0 bases, with 11 bases sitting between them. The V gene's germline CDR1 is SGHRS and CDR2 YFSETQ. The CDR3 spells CASGPGSSGANVLTF. Written as DNA, the CDR3 is TGCGCCAGCGGCCCCGGGAGCTCTGGGGCCAACGTCCTGACTTTC. Full variable domain (missing parts from reference TRBV5-1 and TRBJ2-6): KAGVTQTPRYLIKTRGQQVTLSCSPISGHRSVSWYQQTPGQGLQFLFEYFSETQRNKGNFPGRFSGRQFSNSRSEMNVSTLELGDSALYLCASGPGSSGANVLTFGAGSRLTVL.

This clonotype has ten or more counts. As DNA, the CDR3 is TGCGCCAGCAGTCAACAGAGCTCCTACGAGCAGTACTTC. Amino acid sequence: CASSQQSSYEQYF. The V gene is TRBV10-2, the J gene TRBJ2-7; D is undetermined. The length of the CDR3 is 13 residues. Germline CDR1 reads WSHSY; CDR2 reads SAAADI. The V and J ends lost 5 bases and 0 bases respectively, with 8 bases between them.

This clonotype came up a few times. This chain links TRBV14 with TRBJ1-1; a possible D gene is TRBD1 (5 bases). The V gene lost 0 bases and the J gene lost 3 bases, with 17 bases spanning the gap. CDR1 and CDR2 from the germline V gene are SGHDN and FVKESK. This CDR3 contains 17 residues. The CDR3 is CASSQDRWIGEDTEAFF. As DNA, the CDR3 is TGTGCCAGCAGCCAAGATAGGTGGATAGGGGAGGACACTGAAGCTTTCTTT.

This clonotype was counted at least ten times. This chain links TRBV20-1 with TRBJ2-2; D may match TRBD1 or TRBD2 (5 bases each). The length of the CDR3 is 16 residues. V was cut by 0 bases and J by 0 bases, with 11 bases left in between. Germline assignment: CDR1 DFQATT and CDR2 SNEGSKA (reference sequence). The CDR3 bases are TGCAGTGCTAGAGAAGTCGGGGACCCGAACACCGGGGAGCTGTTTTTT. Protein sequence: CSAREVGDPNTGELFF.